In this sample, the clone carrying this T cell receptor (beta chain) turned up many times. These data belong to a study of spatial heterogeneity in lung cancer. Study as a whole: For the average unique TCR and UMI combination, more than 9.5 occurrences appeared in raw reads.

Stated time point: sample taken at primary tumor resection. Unsorted tumor, nontumor lung tissue or cryopreserved PBMC supplied the whole RNA. The donors, approximately 66 patients with untreated early-stage non-small cell lung cancer, provided the samples. The V gene's germline CDR1 is MGHRA and CDR2 YSYEKL. The CDR3 runs 18 residues. V was cut by 5 bases and J by 0 bases, with 17 bases left in between. The presence of a unique molecular identifier marked each TCR cDNA molecule. One entry per CDR3 protein results from TCRdb running MiXCR on the 5' RACE reads. The sample includes tens of thousands of distinct CDR3 sequences, about an eighth seen only once; the top ten take over 5.5%.

The chain uses TRBV4-1 and TRBJ1-6; TRBD1 is a possible D gene (6 bases). This TCR was sampled from a male donor with early-stage non-small cell lung cancer. The sample in question was PBMCs, obtained at surgery. As DNA, the CDR3 is TGCGCCAGCAGCGCAGGGCGGGGGCTGAGCTCCTATAATTCACCCCTCCACTTT. As protein: CASSAGRGLSSYNSPLHF.